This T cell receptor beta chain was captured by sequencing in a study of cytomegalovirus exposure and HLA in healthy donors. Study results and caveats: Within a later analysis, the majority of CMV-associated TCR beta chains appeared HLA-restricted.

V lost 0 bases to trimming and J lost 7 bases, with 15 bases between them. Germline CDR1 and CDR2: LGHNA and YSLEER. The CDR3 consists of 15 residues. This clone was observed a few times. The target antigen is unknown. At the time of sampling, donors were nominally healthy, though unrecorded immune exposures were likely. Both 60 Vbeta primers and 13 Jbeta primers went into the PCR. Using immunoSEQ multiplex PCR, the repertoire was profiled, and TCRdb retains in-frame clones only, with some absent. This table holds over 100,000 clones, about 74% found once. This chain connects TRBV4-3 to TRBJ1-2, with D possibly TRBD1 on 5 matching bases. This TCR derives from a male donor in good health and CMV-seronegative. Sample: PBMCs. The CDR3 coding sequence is TGCGCCAGCAGCCAAGATACCGGGGGAATTGGTGGCTACACCTTC. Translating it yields CASSQDTGGIGGYTF.